A single sample gave rise to the 11 T cell receptor beta chains below, sequenced in a study of blood T cell repertoires in COVID-19. TCRdb keeps only in-frame clones here, not all; method: immunoSEQ multiplex PCR. The table lists 150,000 to 200,000 clones, roughly 82% of them singletons. The specimen sequenced was peripheral blood. The receptors shown here come from a woman aged 40 to 50 with COVID-19, enrolled during active disease.

The chain joins TRBV30 to TRBJ1-5; the D is unclear. The CDR3 has 14 residues. The V gene lost 3 bases and the J gene lost 3 bases, with 12 bases spanning the gap. Looked up from germline, CDR1 is GTSNPN and CDR2 is SVGIG (reference sequence). For the CDR3, the DNA is TGTGCCTGGAGCCCTGAGAATCTCAATCAGCCCCAGCATTTT. This sequence encodes CAWSPENLNQPQHF.

This sequence joins TRBV28 and TRBJ2-5; the D gene is possibly TRBD1 (6 bases). The germline CDR1 and CDR2 sequences are MDHEN and SYDVKM. CDR3 length: 15 amino acids. The V end was cut by 7 bases, the J end by 5 bases, with 20 bases between. The DNA for the CDR3 is TGTGCCAGCACCCAGGGAAGTGTGAGGGGGGAGACCCAGTACTTC. Protein sequence: CASTQGSVRGETQYF.

This clone was seen a handful of times. The gene calls are TRBV15 and TRBJ2-2, with unresolved D. Trimming removed 5 bases at V and 8 bases at J, with 9 bases between. CDR1 and CDR2 (germline): LNHNV, YYDKDF (reference sequence). There are 12 residues in the CDR3. DNA for the CDR3: TGTGCCACCAGCCGCATGGCAGGGGAGCTGTTTTTT. Protein sequence: CATSRMAGELFF.

The CDR3 sequence is CASSRDTGGNYNEQFF. The CDR3 nucleotides read TGTGCCAGCTCCCGTGATACCGGGGGTAACTACAATGAGCAGTTCTTC. This sequence joins TRBV18 and TRBJ2-1, with a possible D match to TRBD2 (6 bases). V was clipped by 6 bases and J by 3 bases, with 18 bases between them. The CDR3 has 16 residues. CDR1 KGHSH and CDR2 LQKENI come from the germline V gene.

The chain couples TRBV6-5 to TRBJ1-6; TRBD1 aligns across 10 bases. This CDR3 is 13 amino acids long. The germline CDR1 and CDR2 sequences are MNHEY and SVGAGI. The ends lost 6 bases at V and 10 bases at J; junction bases unmatched: 3. In DNA, the CDR3 is TGTGCCAGCAGAGGGACAGGGGAATCACCCCTCCACTTT. Its translation: CASRGTGESPLHF.

V and J are TRBV24-1 and TRBJ2-5; 8 positions agree with TRBD2. The CDR3 is 15 residues long. J was trimmed by 5 bases and V by 8 bases; bases with no gene match: 12. Germline loops: CDR1 KGHDR, CDR2 SFDVKD. CDR3 residues: CATIPRVAGGETQYF. The CDR3 DNA reads TGTGCCACCATCCCCAGGGTTGCGGGAGGCGAGACCCAGTACTTC.

In this sample, this clone turned up once. The chain links TRBV27 to TRBJ2-1, with D uncertain. Per the germline V gene, CDR1 is MNHEY and CDR2 is SMNVEV (reference sequence). Trimming cost V 8 bases and J 4 bases, with 9 bases left between them. There are 12 residues in the CDR3. In nucleotides, the CDR3 is TGTGCCAGCGCCCGGGTTTACAATGAGCAGTTCTTC. As protein: CASARVYNEQFF.

V is TRBV11-2 and J is TRBJ1-5; D gene uncertain. This CDR3 comprises 15 residues. CDR1 and CDR2 (germline): SGHAT, FQNNGV. With 4 bases removed from V and 0 bases from J, the gap between germline ends came to 10 bases. CDR3 sequence reads: CASSSGINSNQPQHF. The CDR3 DNA sequence: TGTGCCAGCAGCTCCGGTATTAATAGCAATCAGCCCCAGCATTTT. Full variable domain (remainder filled in from reference TRBV11-2 and TRBJ1-5): EAGVAQSPRYKIIEKRQSVAFWCNPISGHATLYWYQQILGQGPKLLIQFQNNGVVDDSQLPKDRFSAERLKGVDSTLKIQPAKLEDSAVYLCASSSGINSNQPQHFGDGTRLSIL.

The chain is built from TRBV19 and TRBJ2-1, with 7 nucleotides matching TRBD2. CDR1 and CDR2 (germline): LNHDA, SQIVND (reference sequence). This CDR3 is built from 14 residues. V lost 7 bases and J lost 4; bases outside the gene matches: 7. CDR3 nucleotides: TGTGCCAGTAAGGTGGCGGGGGTTTACAATGAGCAGTTCTTC. It is translated as CASKVAGVYNEQFF.

This chain joins TRBV10-3 and TRBJ1-1, with 10 bases aligning to TRBD1. The germline CDR1 and CDR2 sequences are ENHRY and SYGVKD. Unmatched junction bases numbered 3, after V lost 8 bases and J lost 3 bases. The length of the CDR3 is 13 residues. The DNA of the CDR3 is TGTGCCATCCGGGGGACAGGGGACACTGAAGCTTTCTTT. As protein: CAIRGTGDTEAFF.

The gene calls are TRBV5-6 and TRBJ1-2, with D possibly matching TRBD1 (5 bases). The germline V and J ends were trimmed by 0 bases and 5 bases, with 14 bases remaining between them. The CDR3 covers 15 residues. Per the germline V gene, CDR1 is SGHDT and CDR2 is YYEEEE. CDR3 nucleotides: TGTGCCAGCAGCTTGGGGCAACCCGGGGGTTATGGCTACACCTTC. Translated, it gives CASSLGQPGGYGYTF.